This T cell receptor (beta chain) was observed in a study of cytomegalovirus exposure and HLA in healthy donors. PCR employed 60 Vbeta and 13 Jbeta primers. TCRdb's copy holds only in-frame clones and misses some; the assay was immunoSEQ multiplex PCR. This table has about 83,000 clones, roughly 77% appearing once. The CDR3 sequence is 15 residues long. With V trimmed by 5 bases and J by 4 bases, 7 bases remained unmatched. Germline V gene lookup returns CDR1 SGHAT and CDR2 FQNNGV. The clonotype was recovered from a man aged 55 to 70 in good health and CMV-seronegative. The sample was PBMCs. The rearrangement uses TRBV11-2 and TRBJ2-3; 9 bases map to TRBD2. The CDR3 loop is CASSDMGLAADTQYF. CDR3 DNA: TGTGCCAGCAGCGATATGGGACTAGCCGCAGATACGCAGTATTTT.